This T cell receptor beta chain was documented in a study of T cell changes during pregnancy in multiple sclerosis. Measured with immunoSEQ multiplex PCR; TCRdb has only the in-frame clones, and not every one. The sample includes roughly 80,000 clones, 92% seen only once; the top ten take over 1.3%. The source is a female donor with multiple sclerosis, enrolled in a pregnancy study. Source: peripheral blood, taken before pregnancy.

The CDR3 nucleotides read TGTGCCAGCAGCTTAGATCAAGGGGCTTATAATTCACCCCTCCACTTT. It translates to CASSLDQGAYNSPLHF. This rearrangement joins TRBV7-9 to TRBJ1-6; a possible D gene is TRBD1 (5 bases). Trimming took off 1 base at V and 4 bases at J, with 11 bases between the two ends. Germline assignment: CDR1 SEHNR and CDR2 FQNEAQ (reference sequence). The CDR3 contains 16 residues.